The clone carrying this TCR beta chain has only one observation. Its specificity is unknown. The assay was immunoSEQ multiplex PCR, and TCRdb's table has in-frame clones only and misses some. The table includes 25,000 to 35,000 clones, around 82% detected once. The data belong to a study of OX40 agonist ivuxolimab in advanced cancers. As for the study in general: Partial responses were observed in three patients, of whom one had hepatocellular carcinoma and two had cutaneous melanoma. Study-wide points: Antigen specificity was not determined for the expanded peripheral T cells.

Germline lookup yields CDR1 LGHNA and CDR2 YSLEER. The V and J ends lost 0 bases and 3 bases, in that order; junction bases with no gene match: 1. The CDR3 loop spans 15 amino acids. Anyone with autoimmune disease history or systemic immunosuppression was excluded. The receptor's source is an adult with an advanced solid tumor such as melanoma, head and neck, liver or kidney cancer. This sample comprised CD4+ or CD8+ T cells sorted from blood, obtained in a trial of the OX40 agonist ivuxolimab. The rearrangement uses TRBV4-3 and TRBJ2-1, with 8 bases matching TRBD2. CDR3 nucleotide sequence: TGCGCCAGCAGCCAAGATCTAGCGGGCTACAATGAGCAGTTCTTC. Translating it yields CASSQDLAGYNEQFF.